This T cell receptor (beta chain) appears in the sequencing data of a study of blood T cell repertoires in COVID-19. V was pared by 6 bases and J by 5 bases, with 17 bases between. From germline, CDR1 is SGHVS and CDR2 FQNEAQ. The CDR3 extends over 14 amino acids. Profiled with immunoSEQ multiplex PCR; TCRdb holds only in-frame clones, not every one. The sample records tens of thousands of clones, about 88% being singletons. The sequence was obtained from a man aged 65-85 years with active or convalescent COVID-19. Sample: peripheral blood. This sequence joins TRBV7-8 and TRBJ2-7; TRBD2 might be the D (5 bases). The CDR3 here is CASRGRIGRDEQYF. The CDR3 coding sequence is TGTGCCAGCAGAGGTAGGATAGGGCGGGACGAGCAGTACTTC. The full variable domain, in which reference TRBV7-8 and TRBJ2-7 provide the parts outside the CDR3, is GAGVSQSPRYKVAKRGQDVALRCDPISGHVSLFWYQQALGQGPEFLTYFQNEAQLDKSGLPSDRFFAERPEGSVSTLKIQRTQQEDSAVYLCASRGRIGRDEQYFGPGTRLTVT.